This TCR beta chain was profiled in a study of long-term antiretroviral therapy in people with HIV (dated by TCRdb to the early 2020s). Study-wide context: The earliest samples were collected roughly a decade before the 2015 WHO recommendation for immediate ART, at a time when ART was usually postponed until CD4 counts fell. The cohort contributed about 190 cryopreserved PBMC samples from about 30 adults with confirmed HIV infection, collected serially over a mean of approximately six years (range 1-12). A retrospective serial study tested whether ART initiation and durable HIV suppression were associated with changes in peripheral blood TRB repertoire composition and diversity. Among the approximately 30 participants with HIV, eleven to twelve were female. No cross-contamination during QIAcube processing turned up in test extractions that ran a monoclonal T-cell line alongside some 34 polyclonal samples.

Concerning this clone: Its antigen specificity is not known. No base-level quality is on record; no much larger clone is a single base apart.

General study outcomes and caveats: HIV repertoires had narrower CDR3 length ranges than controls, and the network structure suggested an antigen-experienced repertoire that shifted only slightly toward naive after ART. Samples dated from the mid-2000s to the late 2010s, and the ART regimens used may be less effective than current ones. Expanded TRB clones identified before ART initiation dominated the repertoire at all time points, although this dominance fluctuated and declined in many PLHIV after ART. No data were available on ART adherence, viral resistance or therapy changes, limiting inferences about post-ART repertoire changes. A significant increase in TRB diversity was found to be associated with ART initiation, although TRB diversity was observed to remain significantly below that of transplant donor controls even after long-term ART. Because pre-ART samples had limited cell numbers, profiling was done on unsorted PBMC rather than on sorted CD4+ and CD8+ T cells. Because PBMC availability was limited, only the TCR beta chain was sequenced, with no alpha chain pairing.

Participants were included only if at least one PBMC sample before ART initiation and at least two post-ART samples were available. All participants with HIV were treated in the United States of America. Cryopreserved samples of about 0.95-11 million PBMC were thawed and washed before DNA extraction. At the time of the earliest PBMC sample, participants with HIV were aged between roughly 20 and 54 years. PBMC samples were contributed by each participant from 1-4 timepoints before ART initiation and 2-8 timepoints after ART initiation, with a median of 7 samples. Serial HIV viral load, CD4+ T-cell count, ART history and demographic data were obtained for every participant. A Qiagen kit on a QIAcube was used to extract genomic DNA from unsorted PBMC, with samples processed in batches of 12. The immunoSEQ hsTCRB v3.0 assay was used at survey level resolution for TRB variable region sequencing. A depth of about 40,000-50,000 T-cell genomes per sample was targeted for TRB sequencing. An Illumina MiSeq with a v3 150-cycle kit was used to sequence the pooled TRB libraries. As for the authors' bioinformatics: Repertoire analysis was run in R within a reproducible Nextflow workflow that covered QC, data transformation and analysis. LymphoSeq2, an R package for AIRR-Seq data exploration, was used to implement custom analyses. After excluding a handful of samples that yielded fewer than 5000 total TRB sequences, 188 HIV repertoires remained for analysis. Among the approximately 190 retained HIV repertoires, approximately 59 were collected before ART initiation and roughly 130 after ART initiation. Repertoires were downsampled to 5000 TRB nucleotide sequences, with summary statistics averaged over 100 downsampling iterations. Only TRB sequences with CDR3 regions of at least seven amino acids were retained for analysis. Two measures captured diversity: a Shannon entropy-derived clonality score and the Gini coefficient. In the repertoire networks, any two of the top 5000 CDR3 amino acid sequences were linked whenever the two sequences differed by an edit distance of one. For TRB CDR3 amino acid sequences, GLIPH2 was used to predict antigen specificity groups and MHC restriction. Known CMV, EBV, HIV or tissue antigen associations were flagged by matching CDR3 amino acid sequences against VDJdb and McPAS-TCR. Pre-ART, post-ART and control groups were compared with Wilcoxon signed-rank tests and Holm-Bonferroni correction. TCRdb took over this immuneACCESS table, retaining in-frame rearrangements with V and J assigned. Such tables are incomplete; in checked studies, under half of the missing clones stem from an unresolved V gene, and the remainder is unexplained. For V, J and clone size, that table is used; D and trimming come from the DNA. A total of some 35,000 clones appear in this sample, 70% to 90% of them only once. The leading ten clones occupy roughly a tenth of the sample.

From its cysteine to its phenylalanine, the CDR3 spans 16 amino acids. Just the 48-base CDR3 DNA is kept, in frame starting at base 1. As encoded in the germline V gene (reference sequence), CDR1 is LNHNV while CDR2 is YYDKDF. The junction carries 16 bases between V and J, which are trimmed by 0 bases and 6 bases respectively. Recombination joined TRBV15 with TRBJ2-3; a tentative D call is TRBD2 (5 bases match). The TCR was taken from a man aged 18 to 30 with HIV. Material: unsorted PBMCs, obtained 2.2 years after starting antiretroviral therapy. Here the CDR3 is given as CATSRDRRLTYDTQYF. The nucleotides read TGTGCCACCAGCAGAGATCGGAGACTAACCTACGATACGCAGTATTTT.